This TCR beta chain was sequenced during a study of T cells after yellow fever vaccination. Study details: Preparing low-cell-number fractions relied on SMART-Seq v4 Ultra Low Input.

This clonotype was observed a few times. Its specificity is unknown. Study findings and constraints: The secondary response was weaker but peaked faster, day 5 versus 15.

TCRdb independently ran MiXCR on the 5' RACE reads; one entry per CDR3 protein. This table has 620,000 or so distinct CDR3 sequences, about a sixth appearing once. Sequenced material: PBMCs, taken about 5 days after the first yellow fever vaccination. The TCR originated in a man aged 18 to 29 who received the YFV17D yellow fever vaccine.

The DNA of the CDR3 is TGTGCCAGCAGTACAGCGGGGGCTAGAGGGCCCGGGGAGCTGTTTTTT. Its protein is CASSTAGARGPGELFF. The J gene is TRBJ2-2, the V gene TRBV11-3; 8 bases map to TRBD2. With V trimmed by 6 bases and J by 6 bases, 12 bases remained unmatched. Germline V lookup: CDR1 SGHNT, CDR2 YENEEA. CDR3 size: 16 residues.